These 10 T cell receptor beta chains were sequenced from one sample in a study of shared clonotypes between healthy human individuals. Method: immunoSEQ multiplex PCR; TCRdb's copy keeps in-frame clones and lacks some. The table shows hundreds of thousands of clones, with under 80% occurring only once. Sequenced material: memory CD4+ T cells sorted from blood. Subset described: CD45RA-negative fraction. The receptors here all came from a woman in her 30s in good health.

A remark on this clone: Within the sample, other DNA sequences also encode this same CDR3. The genes are TRBV29-1 and TRBJ2-1; no definite D call. The CDR3 runs to 11 residues. Germline lookup yields CDR1 SQVTM and CDR2 ANQGSEA. Trimming pared 7 bases from V and 4 bases from J, leaving 8 bases between. For the CDR3, the DNA is TGCAGCGGGACGGATTACAATGAGCAGTTCTTC. Amino acids: CSGTDYNEQFF.

CDR3 bases: TGCGCCAGCAGCCAAGAAAGGACAGGGACCTACAATGAGCAGTTCTTC. Encoded protein: CASSQERTGTYNEQFF. The J gene is TRBJ2-1, the V gene TRBV4-1; the match to TRBD1 covers 8 bases. The CDR3 consists of 16 residues. Germline V CDR1 and CDR2: MGHRA, YSYEKL. J lost 2 bases, V lost 0 bases, and 3 bases had no gene match.

The V call is TRBV4-1, the J call TRBJ2-7, with 7 positions matching TRBD1. Germline V gene lookup returns CDR1 MGHRA and CDR2 YSYEKL. After removal of 2 bases from V and 3 bases from J, the junction contained 4 bases not matched to a gene. The CDR3 covers 14 residues. The CDR3 DNA reads as TGCGCCAGCAGCCAACCTGGACAGGTCTACGAGCAGTACTTC. Amino acid sequence: CASSQPGQVYEQYF.

The gene calls are TRBV27 and TRBJ2-4; D is uncertain. V was cut by 6 bases and J by 7 bases, with 13 bases left in between. Per the germline V gene, CDR1 is MNHEY and CDR2 is SMNVEV (reference sequence). The CDR3 totals 13 residues. This CDR3 reads CASRRLDMNIQYF. The DNA for the CDR3 is TGTGCCAGCAGGAGGCTAGATATGAACATTCAGTACTTC.

For this clone: The sample holds other DNA sequences that translate to the same CDR3. The CDR3: CASSDRVGSEQETQYF. As DNA, the CDR3 is TGTGCCAGCAGCGATAGGGTTGGCTCAGAGCAAGAGACCCAGTACTTC. The chain links TRBV7-9 to TRBJ2-5; no clear D gene. The CDR3 extends over 16 amino acids. Germline V gene lookup returns CDR1 SEHNR and CDR2 FQNEAQ (reference sequence). The V end was cut by 5 bases, the J end by 2 bases, with 18 bases between.

The rearrangement joins TRBV21-1 to TRBJ1-1. TRBV21-1 has pseudogene status. CDR3 length: 13 residues. CDR3 sequence reads: CASSIEGYTEAFF. The CDR3 DNA follows: TGTGCCAGCAGCATAGAGGGGTACACTGAAGCTTTCTTT.

This clone was observed many times. The chain combines TRBV2 with TRBJ1-2; D gene uncertain. The CDR3 is made up of 11 amino acids. Deletions cut 9 bases from V and 3 bases from J, with 8 bases between. CDR1 is SNHLY and CDR2 is FYNNEI in the germline V gene. The CDR3 coding sequence is TGTGCCAGTGCCCCTTACTATGGCTACACCTTC. As protein: CASAPYYGYTF.

This clone was recorded a few times. The chain links TRBV29-1 to TRBJ1-1; no reliable D call. The CDR3 loop spans 13 amino acids. The germline CDR1 and CDR2 sequences are SQVTM and ANQGSEA. V gave up 4 bases and J gave up 1 base, with 10 bases separating them. The CDR3 nucleotides are TGCAGCGTTGGTCGGCCGGAGAACACTGAAGCTTTCTTT. Protein: CSVGRPENTEAFF.

This chain connects TRBV6-6 to TRBJ1-4; D unresolved. V lost 4 bases and J 0 bases, leaving 6 bases between the germline ends. CDR3 length equals 14 residues. Germline CDR1 reads MNHNY; CDR2 reads SVGAGI (reference sequence). The CDR3 bases are TGTGCCAGCAGTTCCCGAGCAACTAATGAAAAACTGTTTTTT. This gives the protein CASSSRATNEKLFF.

This clone showed up just once. This rearrangement joins TRBV28 to TRBJ2-6; either TRBD1 or TRBD2 may fit D (5 bases each). This CDR3 is built from 14 residues. Between the trimmed V and J ends, which lost 7 bases and 3 bases, there was a span of 10 bases. Germline CDR1 and CDR2: MDHEN and SYDVKM. This chain's CDR3 is CASNLGVGANVLTF. The CDR3 DNA follows: TGTGCCAGCAACCTGGGGGTTGGGGCCAACGTCCTGACTTTC.